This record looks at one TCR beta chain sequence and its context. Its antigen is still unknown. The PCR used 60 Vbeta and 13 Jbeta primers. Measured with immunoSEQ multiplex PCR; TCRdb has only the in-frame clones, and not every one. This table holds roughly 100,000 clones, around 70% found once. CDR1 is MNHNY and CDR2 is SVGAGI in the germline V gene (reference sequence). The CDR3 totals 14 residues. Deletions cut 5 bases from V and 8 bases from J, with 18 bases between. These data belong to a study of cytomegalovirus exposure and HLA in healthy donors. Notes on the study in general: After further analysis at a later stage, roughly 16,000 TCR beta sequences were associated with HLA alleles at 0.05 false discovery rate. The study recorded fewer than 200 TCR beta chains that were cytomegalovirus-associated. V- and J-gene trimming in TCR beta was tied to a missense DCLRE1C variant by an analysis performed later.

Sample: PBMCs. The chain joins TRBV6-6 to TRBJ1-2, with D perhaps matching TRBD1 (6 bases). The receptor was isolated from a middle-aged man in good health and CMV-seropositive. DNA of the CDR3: TGTGCCAGCAGTCCACAGGGTCCAGTGGACGGCTACACCTTC. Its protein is CASSPQGPVDGYTF.